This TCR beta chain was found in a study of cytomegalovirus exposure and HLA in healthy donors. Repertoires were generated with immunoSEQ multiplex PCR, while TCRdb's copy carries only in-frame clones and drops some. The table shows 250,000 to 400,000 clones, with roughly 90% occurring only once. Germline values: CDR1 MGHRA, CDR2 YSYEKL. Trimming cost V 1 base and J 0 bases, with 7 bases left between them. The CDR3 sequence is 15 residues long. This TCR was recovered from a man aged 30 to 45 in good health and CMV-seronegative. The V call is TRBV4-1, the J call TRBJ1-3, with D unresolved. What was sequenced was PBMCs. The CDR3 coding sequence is TGCGCCAGCAGCCAAGGGGGAGCCTCTGGAAACACCATATATTTT. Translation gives CASSQGGASGNTIYF.